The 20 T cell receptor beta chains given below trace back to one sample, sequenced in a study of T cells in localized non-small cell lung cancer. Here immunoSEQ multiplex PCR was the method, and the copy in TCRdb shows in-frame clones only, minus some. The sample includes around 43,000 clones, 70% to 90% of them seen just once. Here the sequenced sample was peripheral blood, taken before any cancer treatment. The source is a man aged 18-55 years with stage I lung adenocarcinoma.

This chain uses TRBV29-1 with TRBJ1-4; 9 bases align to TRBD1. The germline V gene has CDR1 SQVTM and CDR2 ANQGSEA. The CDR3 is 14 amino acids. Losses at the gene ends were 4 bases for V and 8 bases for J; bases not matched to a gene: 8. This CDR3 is CSVGGSGTGEKLFF. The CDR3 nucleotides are TGCAGCGTTGGGGGTTCAGGGACAGGGGAAAAACTGTTTTTT.

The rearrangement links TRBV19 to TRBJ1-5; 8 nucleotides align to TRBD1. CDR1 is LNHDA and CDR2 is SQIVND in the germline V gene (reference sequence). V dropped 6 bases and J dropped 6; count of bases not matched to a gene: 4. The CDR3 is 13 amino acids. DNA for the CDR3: TGTGCCAGTAGAGGACAGGGTGGTCAGCCCCAGCATTTT. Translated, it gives CASRGQGGQPQHF.

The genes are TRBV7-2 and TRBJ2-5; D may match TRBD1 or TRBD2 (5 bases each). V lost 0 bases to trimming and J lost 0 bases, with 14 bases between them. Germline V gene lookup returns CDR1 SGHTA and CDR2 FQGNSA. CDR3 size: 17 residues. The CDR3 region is CASSLAPPGTYQETQYF. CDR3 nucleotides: TGTGCCAGCAGCTTAGCTCCTCCCGGGACCTACCAAGAGACCCAGTACTTC.

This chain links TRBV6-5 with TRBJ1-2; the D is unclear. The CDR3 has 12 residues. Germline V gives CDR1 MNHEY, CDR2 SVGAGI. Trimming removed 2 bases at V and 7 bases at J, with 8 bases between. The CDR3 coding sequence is TGTGCCAGCAGTTACGGAGCGGGTGGCTACACCTTC. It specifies CASSYGAGGYTF.

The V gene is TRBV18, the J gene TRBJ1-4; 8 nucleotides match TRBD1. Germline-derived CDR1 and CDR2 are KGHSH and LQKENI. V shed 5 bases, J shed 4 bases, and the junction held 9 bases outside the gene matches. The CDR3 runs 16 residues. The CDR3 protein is CASSSGQGLDNEKLFF. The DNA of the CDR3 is TGTGCCAGCTCATCAGGACAGGGCCTGGATAATGAAAAACTGTTTTTT.

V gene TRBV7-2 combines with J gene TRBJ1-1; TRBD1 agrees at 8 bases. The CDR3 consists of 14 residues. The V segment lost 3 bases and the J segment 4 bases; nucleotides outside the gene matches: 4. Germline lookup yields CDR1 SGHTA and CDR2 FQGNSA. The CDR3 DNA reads TGTGCCAGCAGCTTTCAGGGGGCAGTCACTGAAGCTTTCTTT. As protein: CASSFQGAVTEAFF.

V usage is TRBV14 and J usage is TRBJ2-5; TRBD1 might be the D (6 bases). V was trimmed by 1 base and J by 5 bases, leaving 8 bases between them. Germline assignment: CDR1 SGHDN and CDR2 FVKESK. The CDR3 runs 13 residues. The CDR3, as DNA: TGTGCCAGCAGCCAAGCAAGGGGGGAGACCCAGTACTTC. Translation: CASSQARGETQYF.

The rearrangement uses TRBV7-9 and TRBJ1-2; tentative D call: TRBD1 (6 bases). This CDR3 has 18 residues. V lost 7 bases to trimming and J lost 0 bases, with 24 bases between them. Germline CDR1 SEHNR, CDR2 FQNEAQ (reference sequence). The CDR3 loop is CASTLYPLGGASNYGYTF. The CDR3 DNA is TGTGCCAGCACCCTTTATCCTCTTGGGGGGGCTTCTAACTATGGCTACACCTTC.

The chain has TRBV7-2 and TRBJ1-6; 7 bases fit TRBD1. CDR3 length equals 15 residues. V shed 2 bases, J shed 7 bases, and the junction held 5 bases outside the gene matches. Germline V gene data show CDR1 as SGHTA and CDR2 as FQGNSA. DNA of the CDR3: TGTGCCAGCAGCTTACTCGGACAGGAAAATTCACCCCTCCACTTT. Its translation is CASSLLGQENSPLHF.

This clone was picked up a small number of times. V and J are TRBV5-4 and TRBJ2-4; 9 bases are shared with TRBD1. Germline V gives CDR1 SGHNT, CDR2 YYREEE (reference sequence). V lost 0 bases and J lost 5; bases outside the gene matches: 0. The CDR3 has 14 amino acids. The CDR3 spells CASSLGQGENIQYF. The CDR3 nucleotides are TGTGCCAGCAGCTTGGGACAGGGGGAAAACATTCAGTACTTC.

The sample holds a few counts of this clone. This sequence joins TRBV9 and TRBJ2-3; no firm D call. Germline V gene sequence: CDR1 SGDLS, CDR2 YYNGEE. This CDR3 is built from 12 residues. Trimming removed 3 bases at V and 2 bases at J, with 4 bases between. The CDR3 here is CASSADTDTQYF. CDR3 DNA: TGTGCCAGCAGCGCTGACACAGATACGCAGTATTTT.

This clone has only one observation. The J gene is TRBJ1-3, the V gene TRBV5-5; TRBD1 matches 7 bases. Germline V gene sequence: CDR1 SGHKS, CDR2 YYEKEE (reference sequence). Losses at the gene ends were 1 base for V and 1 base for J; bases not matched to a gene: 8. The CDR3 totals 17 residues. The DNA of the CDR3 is TGTGCCAGCAGCTTGTTGGGGCGGACAGGTTCTGGAAACACCATATATTTT. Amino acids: CASSLLGRTGSGNTIYF.

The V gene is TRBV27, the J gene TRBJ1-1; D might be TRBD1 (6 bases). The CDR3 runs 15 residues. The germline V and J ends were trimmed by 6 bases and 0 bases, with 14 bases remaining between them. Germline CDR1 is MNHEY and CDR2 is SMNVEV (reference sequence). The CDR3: CASRAQGWMNTEAFF. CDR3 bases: TGTGCCAGCAGGGCACAGGGTTGGATGAACACTGAAGCTTTCTTT.

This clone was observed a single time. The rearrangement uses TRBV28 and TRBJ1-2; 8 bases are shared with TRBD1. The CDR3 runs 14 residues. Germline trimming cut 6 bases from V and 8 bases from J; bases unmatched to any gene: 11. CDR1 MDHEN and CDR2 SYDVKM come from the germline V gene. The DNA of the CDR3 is TGTGCCAGCAGGGCAGGGGGCGCCGGGGAAGGCTACACCTTC. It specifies CASRAGGAGEGYTF.

The CDR3 DNA follows: TGTGCCAGCGCGGGGGGCAGGGTAAGCACTGAAGCTTTCTTT. Translated: CASAGGRVSTEAFF. The chain joins TRBV27 to TRBJ1-1; weak D call: TRBD1 (6 bases). Germline CDR1 reads MNHEY; CDR2 reads SMNVEV (reference sequence). The V and J ends lost 8 bases and 4 bases respectively, with 17 bases between them. The CDR3 length is 14 residues.

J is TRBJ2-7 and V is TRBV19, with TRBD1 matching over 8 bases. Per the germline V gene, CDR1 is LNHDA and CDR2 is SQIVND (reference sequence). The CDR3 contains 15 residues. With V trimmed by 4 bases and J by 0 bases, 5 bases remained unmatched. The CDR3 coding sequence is TGTGCCAGTAGTAATCAGGGGGCGGCCTCCTACGAGCAGTACTTC. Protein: CASSNQGAASYEQYF.

The CDR3 sequence: CASSPGLAGGYNEQFF. The CDR3 DNA follows: TGCGCCAGCAGCCCGGGACTAGCGGGGGGTTACAATGAGCAGTTCTTC. The chain combines TRBV5-1 with TRBJ2-1; 15 bases match TRBD2. This CDR3 has 16 amino acids. Trimming cost V 4 bases and J 4 bases; bases outside gene matches: 3. Germline V gene lookup returns CDR1 SGHRS and CDR2 YFSETQ. Full variable domain (rest looked up from reference TRBV5-1 and TRBJ2-1): KAGVTQTPRYLIKTRGQQVTLSCSPISGHRSVSWYQQTPGQGLQFLFEYFSETQRNKGNFPGRFSGRQFSNSRSEMNVSTLELGDSALYLCASSPGLAGGYNEQFFGPGTRLTVL.

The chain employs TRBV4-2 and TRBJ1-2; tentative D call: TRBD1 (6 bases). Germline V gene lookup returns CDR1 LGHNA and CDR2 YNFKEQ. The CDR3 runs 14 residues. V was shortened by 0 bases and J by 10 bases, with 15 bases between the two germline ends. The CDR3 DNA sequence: TGTGCCAGCAGCCAAGAGGGATCATGGACAGACTACACCTTC. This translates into CASSQEGSWTDYTF.

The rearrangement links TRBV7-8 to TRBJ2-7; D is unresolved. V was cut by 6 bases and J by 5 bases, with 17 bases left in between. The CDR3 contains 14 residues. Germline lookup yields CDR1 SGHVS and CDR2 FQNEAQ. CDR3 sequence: CASSFQTETHEQYF. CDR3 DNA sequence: TGTGCCAGCAGTTTCCAAACAGAAACCCACGAGCAGTACTTC.

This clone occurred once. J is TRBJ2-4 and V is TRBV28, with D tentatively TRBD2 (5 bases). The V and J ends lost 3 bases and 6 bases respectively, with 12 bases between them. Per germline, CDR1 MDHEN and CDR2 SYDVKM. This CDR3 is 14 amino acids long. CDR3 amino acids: CASSLAGPSNIQYF. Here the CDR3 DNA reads TGTGCCAGCAGTTTGGCGGGCCCCTCAAACATTCAGTACTTC. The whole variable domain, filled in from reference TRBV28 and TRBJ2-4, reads DVKVTQSSRYLVKRTGEKVFLECVQDMDHENMFWYRQDPGLGLRLIYFSYDVKMKEKGDIPEGYSVSREKKERFSLILESASTNQTSMYLCASSLAGPSNIQYFGAGTRLSVL.